These 21 T cell receptor beta chains originate from one sample sequenced in a study of blood T cell repertoires in COVID-19. Measured with immunoSEQ multiplex PCR; TCRdb has only the in-frame clones, and not every one. This sample has over 200,000 clones; roughly four fifths occur once, and the top ten carry 7.8%. Sequencing was performed on peripheral blood. The origin of the receptors is an elderly woman with COVID-19, enrolled during active disease.

The chain couples TRBV7-8 to TRBJ2-7; 8 bases fit TRBD2. This CDR3 has 15 residues. V gave up 5 bases and J gave up 4 bases; unmatched junction bases: 10. CDR1 and CDR2 from the germline V gene are SGHVS and FQNEAQ. The CDR3 reads CASSPGGAGAYEQYF. CDR3 DNA sequence: TGTGCCAGCAGCCCGGGGGGAGCGGGAGCTTACGAGCAGTACTTC.

With respect to this clone: The same CDR3 also results from other DNA sequences found in this sample. The DNA for the CDR3 is TGTGCCAGCAGTGGCCAGGTCAACACTGAAGCTTTCTTT. It codes for CASSGQVNTEAFF. V usage is TRBV2 and J usage is TRBJ1-1; no reliable D call. V was pared by 4 bases and J by 2 bases, with 8 bases between. CDR3 length: 13 amino acids. Germline values: CDR1 SNHLY, CDR2 FYNNEI. Complete variable domain (other parts from reference TRBV2 and TRBJ1-1): EPEVTQTPSHQVTQMGQEVILRCVPISNHLYFYWYRQILGQKVEFLVSFYNNEISEKSEIFDDQFSVERPDGSNFTLKIRSTKLEDSAMYFCASSGQVNTEAFFGQGTRLTVV.

The chain links TRBV3-1 (or the pseudogene TRBV3-2) to TRBJ1-3, with TRBD1 matching over 7 bases. V shed 4 bases, J shed 3 bases, and the junction held 0 bases outside the gene matches. From germline, CDR1 is LGHDT and CDR2 YNNKEL (reference sequence). CDR3 length: 13 amino acids. The CDR3 is CASSRQGGNTIYF. The CDR3 nucleotides are TGTGCCAGCAGCCGACAGGGTGGAAACACCATATATTTT.

This chain uses TRBV21-1 with TRBJ1-3. TRBV21-1 constitutes a pseudogene. CDR3 size: 15 residues. In DNA, the CDR3 is TGTGCCAGCATGTCCCGCGCCGGGTGGGGAAACACCATATATTTT. Its protein is CASMSRAGWGNTIYF.

This chain uses TRBV6-5 with TRBJ1-1; the match to TRBD1 covers 7 bases. CDR3 length equals 14 residues. V was pared by 6 bases and J by 5 bases, with 9 bases of the junction left unmatched. Germline V gene sequence: CDR1 MNHEY, CDR2 SVGAGI. The CDR3 DNA reads as TGTGCCAGCAGCCCCCAGACAGGGCGGACTGAAGCTTTCTTT. Protein: CASSPQTGRTEAFF.

This clone was seen a handful of times. DNA for the CDR3: TGTGCCAGCAGCCCGTACCGGGGTCGATTTGAAGGCTACACCTTC. It is translated as CASSPYRGRFEGYTF. This sequence joins TRBV7-9 and TRBJ1-2; D remains ambiguous. The CDR3 contains 15 residues. Germline lookup yields CDR1 SEHNR and CDR2 FQNEAQ (reference sequence). V dropped 5 bases and J dropped 8 bases, with 21 bases sitting between them.

In this sample, this clone turned up once. The V and J genes are TRBV7-9 and TRBJ2-3; 9 bases align to TRBD2. This CDR3 comprises 18 residues. J lost 2 bases, V lost 4 bases, and 13 bases had no gene match. Germline assignment: CDR1 SEHNR and CDR2 FQNEAQ (reference sequence). The CDR3 region is CASSSNTPLAGITDTQYF. The CDR3 nucleotides read TGTGCCAGCAGCTCAAACACCCCGCTAGCGGGGATCACAGATACGCAGTATTTT. Combining the CDR3 with reference TRBV7-9 and TRBJ2-3 gives the whole variable domain DTGVSQNPRHKITKRGQNVTFRCDPISEHNRLYWYRQTLGQGPEFLTYFQNEAQLEKSRLLSDRFSAERPKGSFSTLEIQRTEQGDSAMYLCASSSNTPLAGITDTQYFGPGTRLTVL.

This chain links TRBV7-9 with TRBJ1-5; no reliable D call. The CDR3 spans 15 residues. V was pared by 4 bases and J by 0 bases, with 10 bases between. The germline CDR1 and CDR2 sequences are SEHNR and FQNEAQ (reference sequence). DNA of the CDR3: TGTGCCAGCAGCTCCTCTGGAGGTAGCAATCAGCCCCAGCATTTT. Its protein is CASSSSGGSNQPQHF. Combining the CDR3 with reference TRBV7-9 and TRBJ1-5 gives the whole variable domain DTGVSQNPRHKITKRGQNVTFRCDPISEHNRLYWYRQTLGQGPEFLTYFQNEAQLEKSRLLSDRFSAERPKGSFSTLEIQRTEQGDSAMYLCASSSSGGSNQPQHFGDGTRLSIL.

The chain has TRBV29-1 and TRBJ1-1, with a tentative D call TRBD1 (5 bases). The V gene lost 1 base and the J gene lost 3 bases, with 6 bases spanning the gap. The germline V gene has CDR1 SQVTM and CDR2 ANQGSEA. CDR3 length: 12 amino acids. The CDR3: CSVEVGDTEAFF. CDR3 bases: TGCAGCGTTGAAGTAGGGGACACTGAAGCTTTCTTT.

This clone was seen a few times. The chain employs TRBV6-1 and TRBJ1-5; possibly TRBD1 for D (6 bases). This CDR3 has 15 residues. Germline values: CDR1 MNHNS, CDR2 SASEGT. V was clipped by 2 bases and J by 2 bases, with 10 bases between them. CDR3 loop: CASSEQDSGNQPQHF. CDR3 nucleotides: TGTGCCAGCAGTGAACAGGACAGTGGCAATCAGCCCCAGCATTTT.

The rearrangement links TRBV18 to TRBJ1-6; possible D gene TRBD1, 6 bases. Germline CDR1 and CDR2: KGHSH and LQKENI. The CDR3 extends over 13 amino acids. Trimming took off 2 bases at V and 8 bases at J, with 7 bases between the two ends. CDR3 region: CASSPGGDSPLHF. The CDR3 region has the DNA TGTGCCAGCTCACCAGGGGGCGATTCACCCCTCCACTTT.

This sequence joins TRBV19 and TRBJ2-7; tentatively, D is TRBD2 (5 bases). Trimming shortened V by 9 bases and J by 2 bases, and 14 bases separated the two germline ends. The V gene's germline CDR1 is LNHDA and CDR2 SQIVND (reference sequence). This CDR3 has 13 amino acids. CDR3 coding DNA: TGTGCCAGCGGTCGGGGTAGCACCTACGAGCAGTACTTC. The encoded protein is CASGRGSTYEQYF.

V and J are TRBV7-8 and TRBJ2-7, with 10 bases fitting TRBD1. CDR3 length equals 15 residues. Germline trimming cut 1 base from V and 7 bases from J; bases unmatched to any gene: 7. Germline V gene data show CDR1 as SGHVS and CDR2 as FQNEAQ. Written as DNA, the CDR3 is TGTGCCAGCAGCTTAGTGGGGACAGGGGAGTGGGAGCAGTACTTC. The encoded protein is CASSLVGTGEWEQYF. The entire variable domain, with the rest obtained from reference TRBV7-8 and TRBJ2-7, is as follows: GAGVSQSPRYKVAKRGQDVALRCDPISGHVSLFWYQQALGQGPEFLTYFQNEAQLDKSGLPSDRFFAERPEGSVSTLKIQRTQQEDSAVYLCASSLVGTGEWEQYFGPGTRLTVT.

Concerning this clone: The same CDR3 is also encoded by other DNA sequences in this sample. This sequence joins TRBV2 and TRBJ1-1; D gene ambiguous. This CDR3 has 13 amino acids. V shed 4 bases and J shed 0 bases, with 6 bases lying between them. Germline V lookup: CDR1 SNHLY, CDR2 FYNNEI. The CDR3 nucleotides are TGTGCCAGCAGTGTCACAGTGAACACTGAAGCTTTCTTT. This gives the protein CASSVTVNTEAFF.

The chain is built from TRBV28 and TRBJ2-4, with TRBD1 identical over 7 bases. V shed 3 bases, J shed 10 bases, and the junction held 9 bases outside the gene matches. The CDR3 loop spans 14 amino acids. Germline CDR1 MDHEN, CDR2 SYDVKM. Here the CDR3 reads CASSFSDRRWIQYF. For the CDR3, the DNA is TGTGCCAGCAGTTTCTCGGACAGGCGGTGGATTCAGTACTTC.

This CDR3 is CASSPGLVGPHTF. In nucleotides, the CDR3 is TGTGCCAGCAGCCCCGGCCTCGTGGGGCCCCACACCTTC. The chain carries TRBV6-5 and TRBJ1-2, with a possible D match to TRBD1 (5 bases). The CDR3 contains 13 residues. The ends were cut back, 6 bases at V and 12 bases at J, with 20 bases in the middle. CDR1 and CDR2 (germline): MNHEY, SVGAGI.

This clone has just a few counts. The chain links TRBV10-3 to TRBJ1-5; weak D call: TRBD1 (5 bases). The germline gives CDR1 ENHRY, CDR2 SYGVKD. The CDR3 covers 16 residues. Deletions cut 2 bases from V and 0 bases from J, with 11 bases between. CDR3 region: CAISEGRVDSNQPQHF. The CDR3 coding sequence is TGTGCCATCAGTGAGGGCAGGGTCGATAGCAATCAGCCCCAGCATTTT.

The CDR3 spells CASSPLAGGPGSTDTQYF. Written as DNA, the CDR3 is TGTGCCAGCAGCCCCCTAGCGGGAGGGCCGGGGAGCACAGATACGCAGTATTTT. The chain joins TRBV7-3 to TRBJ2-3; 12 nucleotides line up with TRBD2. There are 18 residues in the CDR3. The germline gives CDR1 SGHTA, CDR2 FQGTGA. Trimming at V came to 5 bases and at J to 0 bases, leaving 9 bases not matched to a gene.

The rearrangement links TRBV28 to TRBJ2-1, with unresolved D. Germline loops: CDR1 MDHEN, CDR2 SYDVKM. V lost 3 bases and J 4 bases, leaving 16 bases between the germline ends. The CDR3 has 16 residues. The CDR3 coding sequence is TGTGCCAGCAGTTTGGGCCTCGCCGCCCCGTACAATGAGCAGTTCTTC. This gives the protein CASSLGLAAPYNEQFF.

This clone has only a few counts. The genes are TRBV11-1 and TRBJ2-7, with a tentative D call TRBD1 (5 bases). Trimming pared 2 bases from V and 5 bases from J, leaving 10 bases between. The CDR3 has 13 amino acids. Germline V lookup: CDR1 SGHAT, CDR2 FQDESV (reference sequence). The CDR3 DNA reads as TGTGCCAGCAGCTTATCAGGGAAGAACGAGCAGTACTTC. This sequence encodes CASSLSGKNEQYF.

The CDR3 protein is CSVRTPLNTEAFF. The CDR3 bases are TGCAGCGTACGGACACCCCTGAACACTGAAGCTTTCTTT. The rearrangement links TRBV29-1 to TRBJ1-1, with TRBD1 as a possible D gene (5 bases). Germline lookup yields CDR1 SQVTM and CDR2 ANQGSEA. V was trimmed by 6 bases and J by 0 bases, leaving 11 bases between them. The CDR3 consists of 13 residues.